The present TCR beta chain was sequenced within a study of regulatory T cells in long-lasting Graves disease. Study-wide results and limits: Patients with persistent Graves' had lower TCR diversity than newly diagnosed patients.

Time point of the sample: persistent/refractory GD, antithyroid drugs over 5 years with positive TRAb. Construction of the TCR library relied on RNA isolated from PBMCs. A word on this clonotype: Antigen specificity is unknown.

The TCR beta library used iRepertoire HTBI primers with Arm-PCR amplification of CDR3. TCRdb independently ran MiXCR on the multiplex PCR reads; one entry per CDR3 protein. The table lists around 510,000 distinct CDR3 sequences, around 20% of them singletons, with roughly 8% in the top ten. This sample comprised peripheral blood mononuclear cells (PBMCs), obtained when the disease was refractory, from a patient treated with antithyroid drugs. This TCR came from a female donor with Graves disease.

As DNA, the CDR3 is TGCAGTGCGGTCAGGGGGCGAGTTTGGGAGACCCAGTACTTC. Protein sequence: CSAVRGRVWETQYF. The chain carries TRBV20-1 and TRBJ2-5, with 8 bases matching TRBD1. CDR1 and CDR2 (germline): DFQATT, SNEGSKA (reference sequence). The V and J ends lost 6 bases and 5 bases, in that order; junction bases with no gene match: 11. CDR3 length equals 14 residues.